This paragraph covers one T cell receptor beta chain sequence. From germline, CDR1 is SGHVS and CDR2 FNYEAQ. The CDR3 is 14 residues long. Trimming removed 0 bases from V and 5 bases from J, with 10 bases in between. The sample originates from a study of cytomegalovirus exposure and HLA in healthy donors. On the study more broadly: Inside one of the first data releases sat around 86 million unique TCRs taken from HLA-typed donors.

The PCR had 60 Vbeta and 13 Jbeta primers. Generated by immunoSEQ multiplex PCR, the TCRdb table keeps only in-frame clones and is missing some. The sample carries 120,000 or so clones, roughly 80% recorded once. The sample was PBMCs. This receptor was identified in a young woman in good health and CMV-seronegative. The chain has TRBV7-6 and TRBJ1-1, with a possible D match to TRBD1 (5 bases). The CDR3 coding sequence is TGTGCCAGCAGCTTAGCCGCAGGGAAGACTGAAGCTTTCTTT. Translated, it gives CASSLAAGKTEAFF.